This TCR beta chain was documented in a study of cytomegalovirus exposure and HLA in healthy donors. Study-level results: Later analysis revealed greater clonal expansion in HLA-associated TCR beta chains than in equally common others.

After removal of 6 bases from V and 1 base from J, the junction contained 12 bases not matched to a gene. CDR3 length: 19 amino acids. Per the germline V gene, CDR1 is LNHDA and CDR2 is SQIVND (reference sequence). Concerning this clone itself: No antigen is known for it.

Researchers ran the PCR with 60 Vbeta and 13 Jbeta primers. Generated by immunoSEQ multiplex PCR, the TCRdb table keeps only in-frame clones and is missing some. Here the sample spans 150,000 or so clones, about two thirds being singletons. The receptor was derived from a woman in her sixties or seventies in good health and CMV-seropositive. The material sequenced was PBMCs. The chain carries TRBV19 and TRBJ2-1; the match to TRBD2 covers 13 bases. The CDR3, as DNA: TGTGCCAGTAGGAATACCGGGACTAGCGGGACATTTTCCTACAATGAGCAGTTCTTC. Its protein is CASRNTGTSGTFSYNEQFF.